Listed below are T cell receptor beta chains from one sample, sequenced in a study of vaccination effects on CD4 cells after COVID-19. Their antigen targets remain unknown. Clones were sequenced by immunoSEQ multiplex PCR, and TCRdb holds only the in-frame ones, with some missing. The sample includes approximately 68,000 clones, over 70% of them seen just once. The sample was CD4+ T cells from PBMCs cultured with SARS-CoV-2 spike peptides, taken before COVID-19 vaccination. These receptors all stem from a human donor who received a COVID-19 vaccine. CDR3s include the opening cysteine and the closing phenylalanine or tryptophan. The D gene is left open where the match is weak. Clone size, where shown, is once, few, many, or a class for clones that have expanded.

d_call: TRBD1
j_call: TRBJ1-6
clone_size: -
v_call: TRBV2
cdr3_nt: TGTGCCAGCAGATTTAAGGACAGGGCACCTTCACCCCTCCACTTT
cdr3_aa: CASRFKDRAPSPLHF

d_call: -
j_call: TRBJ2-2
clone_size: -
v_call: TRBV6-5
cdr3_nt: -
cdr3_aa: CASKFGGSGSCFF

d_call: TRBD2
j_call: TRBJ2-3
clone_size: -
v_call: TRBV5-1
cdr3_nt: TGCGCCAGCAGCTTGACGTCTAGCGGGGATACGCAGTATTTT
cdr3_aa: CASSLTSSGDTQYF

d_call: -
j_call: TRBJ1-5
clone_size: -
v_call: TRBV7-2
cdr3_nt: TGTGCCAGCAGCGGGGGTAGGCCGAATCAGCCCCAGCATTTT
cdr3_aa: CASSGGRPNQPQHF

d_call: -
j_call: TRBJ1-3
clone_size: -
v_call: TRBV30
cdr3_nt: TGTGCCTGGAGTGTTTCGGGAAACACCATATATTTT
cdr3_aa: CAWSVSGNTIYF

d_call: -
j_call: TRBJ2-2
clone_size: -
v_call: TRBV5-1
cdr3_nt: TGCGCCAGCAGTTTTTCCCCGGGACCCGGGGAGCTGTTTTTT
cdr3_aa: CASSFSPGPGELFF

d_call: -
j_call: TRBJ1-1
clone_size: once
v_call: TRBV7-2
cdr3_nt: TGTGCCAGCAGCTCTCAGGGTAACACTGAAGCTTTCTTT
cdr3_aa: CASSSQGNTEAFF

d_call: -
j_call: TRBJ1-1
clone_size: -
v_call: TRBV25-1
cdr3_nt: TGTGCCAGCAGTGAATGGGGGGTAGGGGCTTTCTTT
cdr3_aa: CASSEWGVGAFF

d_call: -
j_call: TRBJ2-2
clone_size: once
v_call: TRBV5-4
cdr3_nt: TGTGCCAGCAGCTACGGGACAAAGAACACCGGGGAGCTGTTTTTT
cdr3_aa: CASSYGTKNTGELFF

d_call: -
j_call: TRBJ2-3
clone_size: -
v_call: TRBV6-4
cdr3_nt: TGTGCCAGCAGTGACCAGTTTTCGCAGTATTTT
cdr3_aa: CASSDQFSQYF

d_call: TRBD2
j_call: TRBJ2-2
clone_size: -
v_call: TRBV5-6
cdr3_nt: TGTGCCAGCAGCCCGGGAGGGAGGAACACCGGGGAGCTGTTTTTT
cdr3_aa: CASSPGGRNTGELFF

d_call: -
j_call: TRBJ1-6
clone_size: -
v_call: TRBV5-6
cdr3_nt: TGTGCCAGCAGCTTGGGACAGGAGTGGTCACCCCTCCACTTT
cdr3_aa: CASSLGQEWSPLHF

d_call: -
j_call: TRBJ1-4
clone_size: -
v_call: TRBV5-8
cdr3_nt: TGTGCCAGCAGCTGGGGTGCAGGGGCAGGAGAAAAACTGTTTTTT
cdr3_aa: CASSWGAGAGEKLFF

d_call: -
j_call: TRBJ2-1
clone_size: -
v_call: TRBV27
cdr3_nt: TGTGCCAGCAGTCCCTCCTTAGCGCCTCACAATGAGCAGTTCTTC
cdr3_aa: CASSPSLAPHNEQFF

d_call: -
j_call: TRBJ1-1
clone_size: few
v_call: TRBV18
cdr3_nt: TGTGCCAGCTCACCTCAAGTTGGGCCGGGGGAGGCTTTCTTT
cdr3_aa: CASSPQVGPGEAFF

d_call: -
j_call: TRBJ2-3
clone_size: -
v_call: TRBV5-1
cdr3_nt: TGCGCCAGCACTTTAGCCCCTCGAGGGGGGGCAGATACGCAGTATTTT
cdr3_aa: CASTLAPRGGADTQYF

d_call: -
j_call: TRBJ1-5
clone_size: once
v_call: TRBV6-4
cdr3_nt: TGTGCCAGCAGCCAGGGACTTAATCAGCCCCAGCATTTT
cdr3_aa: CASSQGLNQPQHF

d_call: TRBD1
j_call: TRBJ2-3
clone_size: -
v_call: TRBV5-1
cdr3_nt: TGCGCCAGCAGCTTATATCCCGGGACAGCCACAGATACGCAGTATTTT
cdr3_aa: CASSLYPGTATDTQYF

d_call: -
j_call: TRBJ1-4
clone_size: -
v_call: TRBV18
cdr3_nt: TGTGCCAGCTCACCCGGATTTAGGAGGGAAAAACTGTTTTTT
cdr3_aa: CASSPGFRREKLFF

d_call: -
j_call: TRBJ2-2
clone_size: -
v_call: TRBV24-1
cdr3_nt: TGTGCCACCAGTGAACAGACCACCGGGGAGCTGTTTTTT
cdr3_aa: CATSEQTTGELFF

d_call: TRBD1
j_call: TRBJ1-1
clone_size: -
v_call: TRBV5-1
cdr3_nt: TGCGCCAGCAGCGCTTACCAGGGGGATTCTGAAGCTTTCTTT
cdr3_aa: CASSAYQGDSEAFF